Presented here are 32 T cell receptor beta chains from one specimen sequenced in a study of monozygotic twins with inflammatory bowel disease. TCRdb reprocessed the 5' RACE reads and stores each CDR3 protein as one record, lacking DNA. The sample has approximately 330,000 distinct CDR3 sequences. The sequenced sample consisted of blood. The origin of the receptors is a human donor with ulcerative colitis or Crohn's disease, or a healthy co-twin of an affected twin (not recorded which).

The V call is TRBV10-2, the J call TRBJ2-7. This CDR3 region has 14 residues. Germline V gene data show CDR1 as WSHSY and CDR2 as SAAADI. CDR3 protein: CASRSSGGPYEQYF.

This chain connects TRBV20-1 to TRBJ2-7; TCRdb reports TRBD1, a call that lacks DNA to check it against. This CDR3 contains 15 residues. Germline CDR1 reads DFQATT; CDR2 reads SNEGSKA (reference sequence). This chain's CDR3 is CSARRRDRSTYEQYF.

The chain is built from TRBV20-1 and TRBJ1-1. The CDR3 has 13 amino acids. Per germline, CDR1 DFQATT and CDR2 SNEGSKA (reference sequence). CDR3 residues: CSAREDLNTEAFF.

The V call is TRBV5-1, the J call TRBJ2-4; TCRdb picks TRBD2, but there is no DNA to check that call. Germline V gives CDR1 SGHRS, CDR2 YFSETQ. CDR3 size: 19 residues. This CDR3 reads CASSLGGLAGVGGKNIQYF.

The chain combines TRBV7-8 with TRBJ2-1. The V gene's germline CDR1 is SGHVS and CDR2 FQNEAQ. This CDR3 region has 16 residues. The CDR3 spells CASSLAGESSYNEQFF.

The V gene is TRBV20-1, the J gene TRBJ2-7. Germline V gene sequence: CDR1 DFQATT, CDR2 SNEGSKA (reference sequence). The CDR3 totals 13 residues. CDR3 sequence reads: CSASREFPYEQYF.

The gene calls are TRBV11-2 and TRBJ2-5; TCRdb reports TRBD1, a call that lacks DNA to check it against. The CDR3 is 17 amino acids. Germline CDR1 reads SGHAT; CDR2 reads FQNNGV. CDR3 amino acids: CASSHQKEWDRGKTQYF.

This rearrangement joins TRBV6-5 to TRBJ1-5. Germline V gene lookup returns CDR1 MNHEY and CDR2 SVGAGI. There are 15 residues in the CDR3. The CDR3 is CASSFPDGSNQPQHF.

The V gene is TRBV2, the J gene TRBJ2-3; TCRdb designates TRBD1, a call that cannot be tested without DNA. The V gene's germline CDR1 is SNHLY and CDR2 FYNNEI. The CDR3 loop spans 13 amino acids. The CDR3 reads CASSAPPGDTQYF.

This sequence joins TRBV6-5 and TRBJ1-5; TCRdb outputs TRBD1, but without DNA this stays unchecked. CDR1 is MNHEY and CDR2 is SVGAGI in the germline V gene. CDR3 length: 17 amino acids. CDR3 in amino acids: CASSYSGAGDRGQPQHF.

This chain links TRBV7-2 with TRBJ2-3; TCRdb calls TRBD2, which cannot be checked without DNA. The length of the CDR3 is 15 residues. In germline, CDR1 is SGHTA, CDR2 FQGNSA. The CDR3 is CASSSLAGSTDTQYF. Looking up the rest from reference TRBV7-2 and TRBJ2-3 gives the full variable domain: GAGVSQSPSNKVTEKGKDVELRCDPISGHTALYWYRQSLGQGLEFLIYFQGNSAPDKSGLPSDRFSAERTGGSVSTLTIQRTQQEDSAVYLCASSSLAGSTDTQYFGPGTRLTVL.

This chain links TRBV13 with TRBJ2-5; TCRdb picks TRBD2, but there is no DNA to check that call. CDR3 length: 17 residues. Germline CDR1 is PRHDT and CDR2 is FYEKMQ (reference sequence). This CDR3 reads CASSLGSSGSSEETQYF.

This CDR3 is CASRGRSVGDRGQPQHF. J is TRBJ1-5 and V is TRBV2; the TRBD1 assignment by TCRdb is unverifiable without DNA. The CDR3 spans 17 residues. Germline CDR1 reads SNHLY; CDR2 reads FYNNEI.

The gene calls are TRBV4-1 and TRBJ2-5. This CDR3 contains 14 residues. CDR1 is MGHRA, CDR2 YSYEKL, per germline. The CDR3 sequence: CASSQPRVSETQYF.

This chain links TRBV2 with TRBJ2-1. CDR1 SNHLY and CDR2 FYNNEI come from the germline V gene. This CDR3 spans 13 amino acids. The CDR3 reads CASSEEGYNEQFF.

The chain's CDR3 is CASSQSVTDTQYF. The genes are TRBV4-3 and TRBJ2-3. Per the germline V gene, CDR1 is LGHNA and CDR2 is YSLEER. The CDR3 consists of 13 residues.

The chain uses TRBV19 and TRBJ1-5; lacking DNA, the TRBD1 call made by TCRdb goes unchecked. The CDR3 length is 13 residues. CDR1 is LNHDA and CDR2 is SQIVND in the germline V gene (reference sequence). The CDR3 spells CASADRTDQPQHF.

The rearrangement uses TRBV5-1 and TRBJ2-5; the TCRdb call, TRBD2, lacks DNA for checking. In germline, CDR1 is SGHRS, CDR2 YFSETQ. The CDR3 extends over 15 amino acids. CDR3 in amino acids: CASSLAAGVKETQYF.

The J gene is TRBJ1-5, the V gene TRBV29-1. Germline V lookup: CDR1 SQVTM, CDR2 ANQGSEA. The CDR3 runs to 12 residues. CDR3 protein: CSVSGFNQPQHF.

CDR3 protein: CASSPWTSGGPRAYNEQFF. The chain has TRBV3-1 and TRBJ2-1; the TCRdb call, TRBD2, lacks DNA for checking. CDR1 LGHDT and CDR2 YNNKEL come from the germline V gene (reference sequence). CDR3 length: 19 amino acids.

This chain uses TRBV19 with TRBJ2-1; absent DNA, TCRdb's TRBD2 call cannot be checked. Germline CDR1 LNHDA, CDR2 SQIVND (reference sequence). The CDR3 has 18 amino acids. This CDR3 is CASSIAPLAGEPYNEQFF.

The chain recombines TRBV5-5 with TRBJ2-2; TCRdb indicates TRBD1, and absent DNA this call remains unverified. Germline CDR1 SGHKS, CDR2 YYEKEE (reference sequence). This CDR3 comprises 16 residues. The CDR3 reads CASSLDLQGSTGELFF.

The chain is built from TRBV2 and TRBJ1-2. Per the germline V gene, CDR1 is SNHLY and CDR2 is FYNNEI. This CDR3 has 15 amino acids. The CDR3 region is CASTSPTLTNYGYTF.

The rearrangement links TRBV7-2 to TRBJ2-3; TCRdb proposes TRBD2, but this gene call is untestable without DNA. Germline V gene sequence: CDR1 SGHTA, CDR2 FQGNSA. The CDR3 length is 16 residues. The chain's CDR3 is CASSLGLAGVGNTQYF.

This chain uses TRBV20-1 with TRBJ1-6; there is no DNA to check the TCRdb D call of TRBD1. This CDR3 comprises 14 residues. Germline loops: CDR1 DFQATT, CDR2 SNEGSKA (reference sequence). The CDR3 sequence is CSARSPGPNSPLHF.

The chain links TRBV28 to TRBJ2-5. The CDR3 consists of 16 residues. The germline V gene has CDR1 MDHEN and CDR2 SYDVKM. CDR3 region: CASSLSDPNTQWAQYF.

This chain links TRBV5-4 with TRBJ2-7. This CDR3 is built from 14 residues. Germline CDR1 and CDR2: SGHNT and YYREEE (reference sequence). The chain's CDR3 is CASSFRDASYEQYF.

The rearrangement uses TRBV3-1 and TRBJ2-7; TCRdb gives TRBD1 as the D gene, but with no DNA this cannot be confirmed. The CDR3 consists of 14 residues. CDR1 and CDR2 (germline): LGHDT, YNNKEL (reference sequence). CDR3 loop: CASSQAGSGNEQYF.

J is TRBJ2-5 and V is TRBV29-1; the TCRdb call, TRBD2, lacks DNA for checking. CDR3 length: 15 amino acids. Per germline, CDR1 SQVTM and CDR2 ANQGSEA. CDR3: CSVEGTSGGQETQYF.

The genes are TRBV29-1 and TRBJ2-1; TCRdb indicates TRBD2, and absent DNA this call remains unverified. The germline V gene encodes CDR1 SQVTM and CDR2 ANQGSEA. The CDR3 consists of 19 residues. The CDR3 reads CSVVGSLAGGGNSYNEQFF.

The genes are TRBV7-3 and TRBJ2-1; TCRdb proposes TRBD2, but this gene call is untestable without DNA. CDR1 is SGHTA and CDR2 is FQGTGA in the germline V gene. CDR3 length: 15 residues. The CDR3 loop reads CASSPKGTSGEGQFF.

The chain combines TRBV27 with TRBJ1-1. The germline CDR1 and CDR2 sequences are MNHEY and SMNVEV (reference sequence). This CDR3 contains 12 residues. CDR3 in amino acids: CASSGILGEAFF.